A single sample gave rise to the 4 T cell receptor beta chains below, sequenced in a study of blood T cell repertoires in COVID-19 (dated by TCRdb to 2018 to 2021). Libraries came from the immunoSEQ multiplex PCR assay. As stored in TCRdb, this immuneACCESS dataset retains in-frame rearrangements with V and J assigned. A fraction of the clones does not appear; measured against another copy, unresolved V genes explain less than half of the discrepancy, and the remainder lacks a known reason. The sample includes 450,000 to 500,000 clones, with roughly 85% observed a single time. Approximately 3% of the sample is taken by the ten largest. The sequenced material came from peripheral blood. The receptors were sampled from a human donor in a cohort sampled during active COVID-19.

The count of this clone is one. V and J are TRBV27 and TRBJ1-2, with TRBD1 matching 7 bases. The CDR3 contains 15 residues. The ends lost 5 bases at V and 4 bases at J; junction bases unmatched: 10. The germline V gene encodes CDR1 MNHEY and CDR2 SMNVEV (reference sequence). CDR3 residues: CASSPRQGPGYGYTF. The CDR3 region has the DNA TGTGCCAGCAGTCCGCGACAGGGACCGGGCTATGGCTACACCTTC.

The chain carries TRBV7-6 and TRBJ2-3; 9 positions match TRBD2. This CDR3 is 16 amino acids long. CDR1 and CDR2 (germline): SGHVS, FNYEAQ. After removal of 2 bases from V and 1 base from J, the junction contained 4 bases not matched to a gene. This CDR3 is CASSLPGLAGTDTQYF. CDR3 nucleotide sequence: TGTGCCAGCAGCTTACCGGGACTAGCCGGCACAGATACGCAGTATTTT.

This clone appeared a single time. The genes are TRBV15 and TRBJ2-7; no clear D gene. The germline gives CDR1 LNHNV, CDR2 YYDKDF (reference sequence). V was pared by 1 base and J by 2 bases, with 9 bases between. The CDR3 covers 14 residues. The CDR3, as DNA: TGTGCCACCAGCAGAGTTGCAGGAACCTACGAGCAGTACTTC. Translation gives CATSRVAGTYEQYF.

This sequence joins TRBV6-2 or TRBV6-3 and TRBJ1-5, with 11 nucleotides matching TRBD1. From germline, CDR1 is MNHEY and CDR2 SVGEGT. V was clipped by 6 bases and J by 4 bases; unmatched bases: 8. The CDR3 spans 16 residues. The CDR3 is CASSRTGGTENQPQHF. The CDR3 nucleotides read TGTGCCAGCAGCCGGACAGGGGGCACGGAAAATCAGCCCCAGCATTTT.